This T cell receptor beta chain came from a study of blood T cell repertoires in COVID-19. On the study more broadly: Sites across the United States, Italy and Spain contributed samples from acute and convalescent COVID-19. The cDNA or gDNA used as material had been derived from T cells, B-cell-depleted T cells, or PBMCs.

This clone has only a few counts. Trimming removed 0 bases at V and 7 bases at J, with 13 bases between. Germline values: CDR1 SGDLS, CDR2 YYNGEE. The CDR3 length is 14 residues. In the study's own analysis: For nucleated cells, counts were estimated from reference gene primer amplification. Sequencing was performed with immunoSEQ multiplex PCR; in TCRdb, only in-frame clones are kept and a portion is missing. V and J calls and clone size are those listed in that table; D and trimming were worked out from the DNA. The data contain tens of thousands of clones, 70% to 90% of them singletons. The sample comprised peripheral blood. This sequence was found in a man between 65 and 85 years old with active or convalescent COVID-19. The chain links TRBV9 to TRBJ1-1; D call uncertain. CDR3 amino acids: CASSVDDTISEAFF. DNA for the CDR3: TGTGCCAGCAGCGTAGATGACACCATCAGTGAAGCTTTCTTT.